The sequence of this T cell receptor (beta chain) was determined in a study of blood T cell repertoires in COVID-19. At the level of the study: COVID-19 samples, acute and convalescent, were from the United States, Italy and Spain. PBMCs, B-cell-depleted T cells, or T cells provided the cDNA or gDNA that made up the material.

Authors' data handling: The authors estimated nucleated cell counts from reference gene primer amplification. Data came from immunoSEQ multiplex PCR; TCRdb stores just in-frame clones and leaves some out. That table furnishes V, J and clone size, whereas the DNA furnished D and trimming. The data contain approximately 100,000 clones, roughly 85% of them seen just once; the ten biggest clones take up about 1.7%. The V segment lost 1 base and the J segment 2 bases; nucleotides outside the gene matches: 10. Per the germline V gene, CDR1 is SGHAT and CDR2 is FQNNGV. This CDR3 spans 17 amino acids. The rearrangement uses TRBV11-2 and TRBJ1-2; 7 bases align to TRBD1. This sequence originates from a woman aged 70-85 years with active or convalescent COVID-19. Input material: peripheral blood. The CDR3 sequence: CASSLGSGGEGNYGYTF. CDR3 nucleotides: TGTGCCAGCAGCTTAGGTTCAGGGGGAGAGGGGAACTATGGCTACACCTTC.